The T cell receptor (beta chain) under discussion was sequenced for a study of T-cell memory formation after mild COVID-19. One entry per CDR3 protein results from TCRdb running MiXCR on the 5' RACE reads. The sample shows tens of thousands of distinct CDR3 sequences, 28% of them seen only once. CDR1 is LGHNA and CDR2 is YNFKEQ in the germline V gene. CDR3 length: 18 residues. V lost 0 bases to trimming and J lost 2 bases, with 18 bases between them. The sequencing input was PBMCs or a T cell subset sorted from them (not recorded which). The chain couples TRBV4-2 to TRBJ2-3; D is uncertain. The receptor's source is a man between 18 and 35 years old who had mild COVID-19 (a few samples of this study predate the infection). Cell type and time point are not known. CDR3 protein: CASSQDSGVRFNTDTQYF. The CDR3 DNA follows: TGTGCCAGCAGCCAAGATTCTGGGGTTAGATTTAACACAGATACGCAGTATTTT.